The rows below give T cell receptor beta chains drawn from one sample of a study of T cell responses to AZD1222 COVID-19 vaccine. Measured with immunoSEQ multiplex PCR; TCRdb has only the in-frame clones, and not every one. The sample includes roughly 100,000 clones, about 88% of them seen just once. Sequencing used peripheral blood, obtained 28 days after the second AZD1222 dose. All receptors derive from an adult who received the AZD1222 COVID-19 vaccine. Both conserved end residues are part of each CDR3. Fields, in order: clone size, V gene, J gene, D gene, CDR3 DNA, CDR3 protein. The D gene is left open where the match is weak. Rows may omit the clone size; those that give it use once, few, many or a size class.

clone size: .; V gene: TRBV28; J gene: TRBJ1-1; D gene: .; CDR3 DNA: TGTGCCAGCAGTTTAGAGGCTGAAGCTTTCTTT; CDR3 protein: CASSLEAEAFF
clone size: .; V gene: TRBV6-6; J gene: TRBJ2-2; D gene: .; CDR3 DNA: TGTGCCAGCACCCCCCTAGGGGAAGAACACACCGGGGAGCTGTTTTTT; CDR3 protein: CASTPLGEEHTGELFF
clone size: .; V gene: TRBV3-1/TRBV3-2; J gene: TRBJ2-7; D gene: .; CDR3 DNA: TGTGCCAGCAGCATAACGGGCGGATCCTCTACGGGGGAGCAGTACTTC; CDR3 protein: CASSITGGSSTGEQYF
clone size: .; V gene: TRBV6-1; J gene: TRBJ2-5; D gene: .; CDR3 DNA: TGTGCCAGCAGTGAACGACCTCAGGGACGGGGAGAGACCCAGTACTTC; CDR3 protein: CASSERPQGRGETQYF
clone size: .; V gene: TRBV12-3/TRBV12-4; J gene: TRBJ1-6; D gene: TRBD1; CDR3 DNA: TGTGCCAGCAACGACAGGGTTGATTCACCCCTCCACTTT; CDR3 protein: CASNDRVDSPLHF
clone size: .; V gene: TRBV19; J gene: TRBJ1-5; D gene: .; CDR3 DNA: TGTGCCAGTAGTATAGGACTTTCGGGGAACAATCAGCCCCAGCATTTT; CDR3 protein: CASSIGLSGNNQPQHF
clone size: .; V gene: TRBV5-1; J gene: TRBJ2-5; D gene: TRBD2; CDR3 DNA: TGCGCCAGCAGCGCGCTAAGGGCTAGCGGGAGGGAGGAGACCCAGTACTTC; CDR3 protein: CASSALRASGREETQYF
clone size: .; V gene: TRBV19; J gene: TRBJ1-1; D gene: .; CDR3 DNA: TGTGCCAGTAGTTTCCACTCTCTCAGGGGCACTGAAGCTTTCTTT; CDR3 protein: CASSFHSLRGTEAFF
clone size: .; V gene: TRBV27; J gene: TRBJ2-2; D gene: .; CDR3 DNA: TGTGCCAGCAGTCAATTCCAGGGGTTGGCCGGGGAGCTGTTTTTT; CDR3 protein: CASSQFQGLAGELFF
clone size: .; V gene: TRBV19; J gene: TRBJ1-1; D gene: TRBD1; CDR3 DNA: TGTGCCAGTATAGACAGGGCGGAGAGTTTGGCCGAAGCTTTCTTT; CDR3 protein: CASIDRAESLAEAFF
clone size: .; V gene: TRBV7-9; J gene: TRBJ1-2; D gene: .; CDR3 DNA: TGTGCCAGCAGCTTAGGGAGTCTAGTGGACTATGGCTACACCTTC; CDR3 protein: CASSLGSLVDYGYTF
clone size: .; V gene: TRBV5-1; J gene: TRBJ1-4; D gene: .; CDR3 DNA: TGCGCCAGCAGCTTTGAACGGGGGAGTGAAAAACTGTTTTTT; CDR3 protein: CASSFERGSEKLFF
clone size: .; V gene: TRBV19; J gene: TRBJ2-3; D gene: .; CDR3 DNA: TGTGCCAGTAGTATCTCCCGGCGCACAGATACGCAGTATTTT; CDR3 protein: CASSISRRTDTQYF
clone size: .; V gene: TRBV6-5; J gene: TRBJ2-7; D gene: TRBD1; CDR3 DNA: TGTGCCAGCAGTCTCGGACAGGGGATGGGATACGAGCAGTACTTC; CDR3 protein: CASSLGQGMGYEQYF
clone size: .; V gene: TRBV7-6; J gene: TRBJ1-2; D gene: .; CDR3 DNA: TGTGCCAGCACCTCCGATGGGCCCCCCGGCAGTACTAACTATGGCTACACCTTC; CDR3 protein: CASTSDGPPGSTNYGYTF
clone size: .; V gene: TRBV11-2; J gene: TRBJ1-1; D gene: .; CDR3 DNA: TGTGCCAGCAGCTTAAGGGTAGGGGTGGGGAACACTGAAGCTTTCTTT; CDR3 protein: CASSLRVGVGNTEAFF
clone size: .; V gene: TRBV18; J gene: TRBJ2-2; D gene: .; CDR3 DNA: TGTGCCAGCTCATCGCGACGGACCGGAGAGCTGTTTTTT; CDR3 protein: CASSSRRTGELFF
clone size: once; V gene: TRBV5-1; J gene: TRBJ2-4; D gene: TRBD1; CDR3 DNA: TGCGCCAGCAGCTTGTTCGGGACAGGGTTAGAAAACATTCAGTACTTC; CDR3 protein: CASSLFGTGLENIQYF
clone size: .; V gene: TRBV7-9; J gene: TRBJ1-1; D gene: .; CDR3 DNA: TGTGCCAGCAGCTTAGGGGGGCTGGGGACTGAAGCTTTCTTT; CDR3 protein: CASSLGGLGTEAFF
clone size: few; V gene: TRBV7-6; J gene: TRBJ2-7; D gene: .; CDR3 DNA: TGTGCCAGCAGCCCCGAGAGCGGAGCCTCCTACGAGCAGTACTTC; CDR3 protein: CASSPESGASYEQYF
clone size: .; V gene: TRBV7-2; J gene: TRBJ1-4; D gene: .; CDR3 DNA: TGTGCCAGCAGACAAAACGGGGTGTCGGGAGAAAAACTGTTTTTT; CDR3 protein: CASRQNGVSGEKLFF
clone size: .; V gene: TRBV9; J gene: TRBJ2-3; D gene: .; CDR3 DNA: TGTGCCAGCAGCGCTAACACAGATACGCAGTATTTT; CDR3 protein: CASSANTDTQYF
clone size: .; V gene: TRBV23-1; J gene: TRBJ1-2; D gene: .; CDR3 DNA: TGCGCCAGCAGTCACGTTTTTGGATGTGGCTACACCTTC; CDR3 protein: CASSHVFGCGYTF
clone size: .; V gene: TRBV7-6; J gene: TRBJ2-3; D gene: .; CDR3 DNA: TGTGCCAGCAGGCGGAGCCAGTCCTCAGATACGCAGTATTTT; CDR3 protein: CASRRSQSSDTQYF
clone size: .; V gene: TRBV28; J gene: TRBJ2-3; D gene: TRBD2; CDR3 DNA: TGTGCCAGCAGTCATTCGGGACTAGCGGGAGAGTTGAGCACAGATACGCAGTATTTT; CDR3 protein: CASSHSGLAGELSTDTQYF
clone size: .; V gene: TRBV28; J gene: TRBJ2-7; D gene: TRBD2; CDR3 DNA: TGTGCCAGCAGTTCGGCCGCTAGCGGGATCCACGAGCAGTACTTC; CDR3 protein: CASSSAASGIHEQYF
clone size: .; V gene: TRBV6-5; J gene: TRBJ1-1; D gene: .; CDR3 DNA: TGTGCCGCACGGGCTGAGTACACTGAAGCTTTCTTT; CDR3 protein: CAARAEYTEAFF
clone size: .; V gene: TRBV11-2; J gene: TRBJ2-3; D gene: .; CDR3 DNA: TGTGCCAGCAGCTTAGATATAGGTCGGCGAGATACGCAGTATTTT; CDR3 protein: CASSLDIGRRDTQYF